The rows below give T cell receptor beta chains drawn from one sample of a study of blood T cell repertoires in COVID-19. Clones were sequenced by immunoSEQ multiplex PCR, and TCRdb holds only the in-frame ones, with some missing. In the table there are approximately 450,000 clones, about 89% of which are singletons. What was sequenced was peripheral blood. All receptors derive from a woman in her twenties or thirties with acute or convalescent COVID-19. Each CDR3 is given with its conserved first and last residue. D genes are given only for firm matches. Where a row states a size, it is once, few, many or the class of an expanded clone; other rows omit it.

V gene	clone size	D gene	J gene	CDR3 DNA	CDR3 protein
TRBV27	.	TRBD1	TRBJ2-2	TGTGCCAGCAGTTCAGGACAGGGGGCCACCGGGGAGCTGTTTTTT	CASSSGQGATGELFF
TRBV4-1	.	TRBD2	TRBJ2-1	TGCGCCAGCAGCGCACGACAGGGACTAGCCCCGTTCTTC	CASSARQGLAPFF
TRBV6-1	.	TRBD2	TRBJ2-7	TGTGCCAGCAGGACTAGCGGAAGCTCCTACGAGCAGTACTTC	CASRTSGSSYEQYF
TRBV29-1	.	.	TRBJ1-3	TGCAGCGCCCGATCGGGCTCTGGAAACACCATATATTTT	CSARSGSGNTIYF
TRBV30	.	TRBD1	TRBJ2-7	TGTGCCTGGAGTCGAATAAAGGGACAGGGTATGGACGAGCAGTACTTC	CAWSRIKGQGMDEQYF
TRBV18	.	.	TRBJ2-3	TGTGCCAGCTCACGCGCTGACGCCAGGTCAGAGGATACGCAGTATTTT	CASSRADARSEDTQYF
TRBV5-6	.	.	TRBJ2-1	TGTGCCAGCAGTTTACTAGACAATGAGCAGTTCTTC	CASSLLDNEQFF
TRBV7-9	.	TRBD1	TRBJ2-1	TGTGCCAGCAGCTCGTCCCGACAGGGGACCTACAATGAGCAGTTCTTC	CASSSSRQGTYNEQFF
TRBV10-3	.	.	TRBJ2-7	TGTGCCATCAGTGGATCAGGGGTCGGCGAGCAGTACTTC	CAISGSGVGEQYF
TRBV19	.	.	TRBJ2-6	TGTGCCAGTAGTATTATTGCTGGGGCCAACGTCCTGACTTTC	CASSIIAGANVLTF
TRBV5-6	.	.	TRBJ1-1	TGTGCCAGCAGCCGACAAGGGGGGGCTGCCACGGAAGCTTTCTTT	CASSRQGGAATEAFF
TRBV20-1	.	TRBD1	TRBJ1-3	TGCAGTGCTAGTCGGGACAGGATCTCTGGAAACACCATATATTTT	CSASRDRISGNTIYF
TRBV11-3	.	TRBD2	TRBJ2-1	TGTGCCAGCAGCCAAACTAGCGGGGGGGCGAGGGAGCAGTTCTTC	CASSQTSGGAREQFF
TRBV28	.	.	TRBJ2-1	TGTGCCAGCAGTTCGCGAAGGAGGAAGCCTGAGCAGTTCTTC	CASSSRRRKPEQFF
TRBV30	.	.	TRBJ1-5	TGTGCCTGGAGTGTCCCCGGACAGTATAGCAATCAGCCCCAGCATTTT	CAWSVPGQYSNQPQHF
TRBV7-3	.	TRBD1	TRBJ2-2	TGTGCCAGCAGCTTATTAGGACAGGGGGCTTCCGAGGAGCTGTTTTTT	CASSLLGQGASEELFF
TRBV3-1/TRBV3-2	.	.	TRBJ2-1	TGTGCCAGCAGCCAAGATCTGCGGGGCGTTCAGTTCTTC	CASSQDLRGVQFF
TRBV7-2	.	TRBD2	TRBJ2-2	TGTGCCAGCAGCGCAATACGACTAGCGGGGTCCCACGGGGAGCTGTTTTTT	CASSAIRLAGSHGELFF
TRBV11-2	.	.	TRBJ1-1	TGTGCCAGCAGCCCCGTCGGGATAGGTGAAGCTTTCTTT	CASSPVGIGEAFF
TRBV7-8	.	.	TRBJ2-3	TGTGCCAGCAGCTTAAGGGGGGGTAACGTAGGGTCTAGCACAGATACGCAGTATTTT	CASSLRGGNVGSSTDTQYF
TRBV2	.	.	TRBJ1-4	TGTGCCAGCACACAGCGGGGGGAAAAACTGTTTTTT	CASTQRGEKLFF
TRBV21-1	.	.	TRBJ2-7	TGTGCCAGCAGCAAAATCTTCAGGGTGGACGAGCAGTACTTC	CASSKIFRVDEQYF
TRBV7-3	once	.	TRBJ2-2	TGTGCCAGCAGCTTAAGTACGGGGGCCGGGGAGCTGTTTTTT	CASSLSTGAGELFF
TRBV6-5	.	.	TRBJ1-5	TGTGCCAGCAGTTATTCCCTTAATCAGCCCCAGCATTTT	CASSYSLNQPQHF
TRBV7-3	.	TRBD2	TRBJ2-5	TGTGCCAGCAGCGCTAGCGGGGGTAAAGAGACCCAGTACTTC	CASSASGGKETQYF